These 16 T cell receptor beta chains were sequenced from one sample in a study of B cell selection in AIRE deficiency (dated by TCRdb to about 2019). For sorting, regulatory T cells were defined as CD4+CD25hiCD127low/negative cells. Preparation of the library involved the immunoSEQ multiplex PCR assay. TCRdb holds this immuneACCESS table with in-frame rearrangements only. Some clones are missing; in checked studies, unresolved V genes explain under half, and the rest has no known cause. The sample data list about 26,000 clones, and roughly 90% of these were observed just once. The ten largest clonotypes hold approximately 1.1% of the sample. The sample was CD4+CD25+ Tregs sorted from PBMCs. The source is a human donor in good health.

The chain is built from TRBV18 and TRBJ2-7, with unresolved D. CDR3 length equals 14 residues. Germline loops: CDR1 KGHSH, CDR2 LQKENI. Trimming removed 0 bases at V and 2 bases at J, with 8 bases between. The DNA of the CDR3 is TGTGCCAGCTCACCACCGTACGGTACCTACGAGCAGTACTTC. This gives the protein CASSPPYGTYEQYF.

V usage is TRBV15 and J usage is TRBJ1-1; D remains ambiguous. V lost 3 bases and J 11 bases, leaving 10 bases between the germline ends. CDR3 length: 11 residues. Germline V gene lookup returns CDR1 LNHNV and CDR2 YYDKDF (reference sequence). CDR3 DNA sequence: TGTGCCACCAGCAGCGAAGGTTCGGCTTTCTTT. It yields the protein CATSSEGSAFF.

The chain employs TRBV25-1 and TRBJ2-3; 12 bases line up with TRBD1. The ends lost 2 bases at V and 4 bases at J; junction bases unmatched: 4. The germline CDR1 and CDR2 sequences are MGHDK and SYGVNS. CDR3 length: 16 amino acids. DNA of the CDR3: TGTGCCAGCAGTGAACTGGGACAGGGGGCCTCAGATACGCAGTATTTT. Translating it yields CASSELGQGASDTQYF. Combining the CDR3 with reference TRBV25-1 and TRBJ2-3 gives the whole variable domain EADIYQTPRYLVIGTGKKITLECSQTMGHDKMYWYQQDPGMELHLIHYSYGVNSTEKGDLSSESTVSRIRTEHFPLTLESARPSHTSQYLCASSELGQGASDTQYFGPGTRLTVL.

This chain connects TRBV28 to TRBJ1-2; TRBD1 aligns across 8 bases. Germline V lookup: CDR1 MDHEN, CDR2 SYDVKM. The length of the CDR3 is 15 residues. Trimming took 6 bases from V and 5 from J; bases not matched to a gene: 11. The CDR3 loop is CASSTTGAIVYGYTF. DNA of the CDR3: TGTGCCAGCAGCACGACAGGGGCGATAGTATATGGCTACACCTTC.

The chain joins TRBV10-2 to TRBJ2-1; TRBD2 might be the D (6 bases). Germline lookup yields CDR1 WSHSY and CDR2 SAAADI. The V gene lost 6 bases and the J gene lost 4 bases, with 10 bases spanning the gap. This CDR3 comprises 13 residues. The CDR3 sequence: CASSRGTYNEQFF. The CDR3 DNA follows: TGCGCCAGCAGCAGAGGGACTTACAATGAGCAGTTCTTC.

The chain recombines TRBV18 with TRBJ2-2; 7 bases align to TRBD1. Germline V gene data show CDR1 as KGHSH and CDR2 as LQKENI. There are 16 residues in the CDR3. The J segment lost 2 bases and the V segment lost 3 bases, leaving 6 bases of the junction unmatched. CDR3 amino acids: CASSPPGTANTGELFF. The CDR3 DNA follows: TGTGCCAGCTCACCCCCCGGGACAGCAAACACCGGGGAGCTGTTTTTT.

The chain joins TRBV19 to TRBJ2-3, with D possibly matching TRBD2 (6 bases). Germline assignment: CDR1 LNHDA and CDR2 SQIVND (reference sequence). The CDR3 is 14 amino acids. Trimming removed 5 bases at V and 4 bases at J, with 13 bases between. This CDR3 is CASSVGGAADTQYF. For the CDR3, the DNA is TGTGCCAGTAGTGTAGGCGGGGCCGCAGATACGCAGTATTTT.

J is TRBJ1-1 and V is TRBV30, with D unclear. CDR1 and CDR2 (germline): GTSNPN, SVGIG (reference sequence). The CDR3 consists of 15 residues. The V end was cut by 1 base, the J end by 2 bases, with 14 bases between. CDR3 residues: CAWSDPRRRNTEAFF. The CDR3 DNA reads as TGTGCCTGGAGTGACCCGCGGAGACGAAACACTGAAGCTTTCTTT.

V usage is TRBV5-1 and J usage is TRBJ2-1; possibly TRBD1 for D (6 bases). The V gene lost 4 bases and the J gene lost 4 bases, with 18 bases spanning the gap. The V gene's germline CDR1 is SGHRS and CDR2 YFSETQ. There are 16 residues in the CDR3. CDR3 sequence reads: CASSPYSGQGYNEQFF. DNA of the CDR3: TGCGCCAGCAGCCCTTACTCGGGACAAGGATACAATGAGCAGTTCTTC.

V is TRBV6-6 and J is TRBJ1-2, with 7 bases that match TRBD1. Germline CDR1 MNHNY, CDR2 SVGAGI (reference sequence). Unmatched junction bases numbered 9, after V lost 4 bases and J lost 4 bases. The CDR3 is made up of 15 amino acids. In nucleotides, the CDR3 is TGTGCCAGCAGTTCTACAGGGGTCTCGGCCTATGGCTACACCTTC. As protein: CASSSTGVSAYGYTF.

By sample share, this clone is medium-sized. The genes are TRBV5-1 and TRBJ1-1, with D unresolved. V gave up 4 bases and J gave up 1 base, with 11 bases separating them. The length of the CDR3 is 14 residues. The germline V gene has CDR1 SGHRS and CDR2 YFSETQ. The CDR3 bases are TGCGCCAGCAGCCCCATGACTCGGAACACTGAAGCTTTCTTT. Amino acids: CASSPMTRNTEAFF. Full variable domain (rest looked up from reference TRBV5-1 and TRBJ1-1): KAGVTQTPRYLIKTRGQQVTLSCSPISGHRSVSWYQQTPGQGLQFLFEYFSETQRNKGNFPGRFSGRQFSNSRSEMNVSTLELGDSALYLCASSPMTRNTEAFFGQGTRLTVV.

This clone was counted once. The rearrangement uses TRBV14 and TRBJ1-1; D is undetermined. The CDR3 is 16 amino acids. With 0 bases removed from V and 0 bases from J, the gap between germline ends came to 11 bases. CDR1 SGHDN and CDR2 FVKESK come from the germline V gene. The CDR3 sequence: CASSQEGRNLNTEAFF. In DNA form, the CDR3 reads TGTGCCAGCAGCCAAGAGGGGAGAAATTTGAACACTGAAGCTTTCTTT.

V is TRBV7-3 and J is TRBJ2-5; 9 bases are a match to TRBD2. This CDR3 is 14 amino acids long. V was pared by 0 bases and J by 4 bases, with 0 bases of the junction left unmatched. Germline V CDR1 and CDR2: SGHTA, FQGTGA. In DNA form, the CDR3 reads TGTGCCAGCAGCTTAACGGGACTAGCAGAGACCCAGTACTTC. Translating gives CASSLTGLAETQYF.

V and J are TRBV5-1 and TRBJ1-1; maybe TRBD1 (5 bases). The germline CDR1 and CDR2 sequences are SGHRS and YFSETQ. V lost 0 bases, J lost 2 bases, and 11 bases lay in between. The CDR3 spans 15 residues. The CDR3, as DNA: TGCGCCAGCAGCTTGGGGACACAACTCAACACTGAAGCTTTCTTT. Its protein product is CASSLGTQLNTEAFF.

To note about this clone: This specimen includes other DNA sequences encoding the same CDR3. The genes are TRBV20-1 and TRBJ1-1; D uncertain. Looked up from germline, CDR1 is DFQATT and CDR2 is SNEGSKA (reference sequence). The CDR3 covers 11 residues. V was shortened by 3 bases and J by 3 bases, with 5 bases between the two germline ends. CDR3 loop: CSASRDTEAFF. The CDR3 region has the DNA TGCAGTGCTAGTCGGGACACTGAAGCTTTCTTT.

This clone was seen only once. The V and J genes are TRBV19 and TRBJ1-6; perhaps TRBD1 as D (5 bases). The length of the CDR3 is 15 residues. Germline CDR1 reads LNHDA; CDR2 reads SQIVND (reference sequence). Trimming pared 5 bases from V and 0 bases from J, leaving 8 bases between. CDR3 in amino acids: CASSGQGSYNSPLHF. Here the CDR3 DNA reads TGTGCCAGTAGTGGGCAGGGCTCCTATAATTCACCCCTCCACTTT.